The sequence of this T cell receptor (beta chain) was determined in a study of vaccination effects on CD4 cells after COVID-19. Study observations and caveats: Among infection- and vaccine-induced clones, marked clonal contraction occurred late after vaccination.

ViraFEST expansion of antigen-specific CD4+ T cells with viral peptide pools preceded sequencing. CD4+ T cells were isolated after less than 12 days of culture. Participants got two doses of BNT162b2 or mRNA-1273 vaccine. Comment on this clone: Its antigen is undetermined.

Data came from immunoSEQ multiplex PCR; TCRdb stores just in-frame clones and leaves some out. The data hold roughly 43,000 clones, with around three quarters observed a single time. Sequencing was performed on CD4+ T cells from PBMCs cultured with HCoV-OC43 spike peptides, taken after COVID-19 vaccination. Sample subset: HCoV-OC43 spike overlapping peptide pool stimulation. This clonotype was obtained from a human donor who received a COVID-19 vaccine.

Here the CDR3 reads CAITQMRGREYSNQPQHF. Here the CDR3 DNA reads TGTGCCATCACCCAGATGAGGGGACGGGAATATAGCAATCAGCCCCAGCATTTT. This chain links TRBV10-3 with TRBJ1-5, with D perhaps TRBD1 (5 bases). Trimming took off 7 bases at V and 0 bases at J, with 22 bases between the two ends. Germline lookup yields CDR1 ENHRY and CDR2 SYGVKD. The length of the CDR3 is 18 residues.